The clone carrying this TCR beta chain came up a few times. Preparing the TCRbeta library involved the use of unique molecular identifiers. TCRdb passed the PCR reads through MiXCR, listing each CDR3 protein once. The repertoire has around 200,000 distinct CDR3 sequences, 8.5% to 10% of them found once; the top ten carry 5% to 7%. These data belong to a study of T-cell reconstitution after alpha-beta-depleted transplantation in children. The germline CDR1 and CDR2 sequences are SEHNR and FQNEAQ (reference sequence). The CDR3 is made up of 14 amino acids. Trimming removed 5 bases from V and 6 bases from J, with 14 bases in between.

The clonotype comes from a human donor who donated a stem cell graft to a child with acute lymphoblastic leukemia. The chain couples TRBV7-9 to TRBJ1-5; D gene unclear. The input for sequencing was PBMCs from the stem cell graft donor, taken from the stem cell graft. CDR3 amino acids: CASSTEGSIQPQHF. CDR3 DNA: TGTGCCAGCAGCACAGAAGGGTCTATTCAGCCCCAGCATTTT. The full variable domain, its missing parts supplied by reference TRBV7-9 and TRBJ1-5, is DTGVSQNPRHKITKRGQNVTFRCDPISEHNRLYWYRQTLGQGPEFLTYFQNEAQLEKSRLLSDRFSAERPKGSFSTLEIQRTEQGDSAMYLCASSTEGSIQPQHFGDGTRLSIL.